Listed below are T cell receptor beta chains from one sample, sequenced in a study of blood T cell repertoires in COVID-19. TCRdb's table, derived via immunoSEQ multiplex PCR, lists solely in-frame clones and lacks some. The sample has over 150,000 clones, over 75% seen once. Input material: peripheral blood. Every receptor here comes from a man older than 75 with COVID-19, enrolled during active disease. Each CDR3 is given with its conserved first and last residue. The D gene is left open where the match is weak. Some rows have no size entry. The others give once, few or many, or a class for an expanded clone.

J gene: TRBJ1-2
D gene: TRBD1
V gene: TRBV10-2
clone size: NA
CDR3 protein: CASSADRGRGYGYTF
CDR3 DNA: TGCGCCAGCAGTGCGGACAGGGGCCGCGGGTATGGCTACACCTTC

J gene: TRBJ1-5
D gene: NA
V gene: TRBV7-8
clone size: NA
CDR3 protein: CASSLDYFLGGNNQPQHF
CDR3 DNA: TGTGCCAGCAGCTTAGATTATTTCTTAGGCGGGAATAATCAGCCCCAGCATTTT

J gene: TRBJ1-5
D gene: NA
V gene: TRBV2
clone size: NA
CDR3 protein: CASSLLGGPQHF
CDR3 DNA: TGTGCCAGCAGTCTGCTTGGAGGACCCCAGCATTTT

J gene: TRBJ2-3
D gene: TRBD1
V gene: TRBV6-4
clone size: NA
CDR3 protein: CASSASGTGWTDTQYF
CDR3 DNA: TGTGCCAGCAGTGCTTCCGGGACAGGGTGGACAGATACGCAGTATTTT

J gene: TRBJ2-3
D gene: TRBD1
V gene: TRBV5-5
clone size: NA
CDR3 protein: CASSLVGQGSDTQYF
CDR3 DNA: TGTGCCAGCAGCTTGGTGGGACAGGGTTCAGATACGCAGTATTTT

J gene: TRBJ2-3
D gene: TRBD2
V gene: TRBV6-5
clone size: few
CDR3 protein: CASSQRGVPTDTQYF
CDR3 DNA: TGTGCCAGCAGTCAGCGGGGGGTCCCCACAGATACGCAGTATTTT

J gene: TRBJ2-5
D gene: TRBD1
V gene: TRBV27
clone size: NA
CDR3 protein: CASSFARTGWIETQYF
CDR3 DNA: TGTGCCAGCAGTTTCGCCCGGACAGGGTGGATCGAGACCCAGTACTTC

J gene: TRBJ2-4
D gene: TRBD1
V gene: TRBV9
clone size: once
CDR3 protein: CASSVTGANDIQYF
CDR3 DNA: TGTGCCAGCAGCGTTACAGGGGCGAATGACATTCAGTACTTC

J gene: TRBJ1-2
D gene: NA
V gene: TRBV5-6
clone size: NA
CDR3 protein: CASSLGLGQGYGYTF
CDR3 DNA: TGTGCCAGCAGCTTGGGCCTGGGGCAGGGATATGGCTACACCTTC

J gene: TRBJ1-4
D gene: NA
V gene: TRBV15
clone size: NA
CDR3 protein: CATSRLTGLEEKLFF
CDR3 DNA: TGTGCCACCAGCAGACTCACAGGGTTAGAGGAAAAACTGTTTTTT

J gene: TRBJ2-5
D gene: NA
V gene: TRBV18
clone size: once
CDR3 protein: CASSPGAQETQYF
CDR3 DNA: TGTGCCAGCTCCCCAGGGGCCCAAGAGACCCAGTACTTC

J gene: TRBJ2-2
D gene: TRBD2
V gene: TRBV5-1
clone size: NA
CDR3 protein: CASSLGTSAGAGELFF
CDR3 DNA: TGCGCCAGCAGCCTGGGGACTAGCGCAGGGGCCGGGGAGCTGTTTTTT

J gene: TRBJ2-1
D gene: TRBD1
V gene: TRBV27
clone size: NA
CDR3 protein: CASSLWGQGAVNNEQFF
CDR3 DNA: TGTGCCAGCAGTTTATGGGGCCAGGGGGCGGTTAACAATGAGCAGTTCTTC

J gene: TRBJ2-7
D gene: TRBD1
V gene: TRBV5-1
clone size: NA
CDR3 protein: CASSLDGQGPSEQYF
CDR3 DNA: TGCGCCAGCAGCTTGGATGGACAGGGCCCTTCCGAGCAGTACTTC

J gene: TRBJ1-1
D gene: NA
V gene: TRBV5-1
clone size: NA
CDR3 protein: CASSLAPPQGSAFF
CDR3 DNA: TGCGCCAGCAGCTTGGCCCCACCGCAGGGATCCGCTTTCTTT

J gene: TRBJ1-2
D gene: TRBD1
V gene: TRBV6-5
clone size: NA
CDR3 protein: CASSPHGTANYGYTF
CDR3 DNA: TGTGCCAGCAGTCCCCACGGGACAGCGAACTATGGCTACACCTTC

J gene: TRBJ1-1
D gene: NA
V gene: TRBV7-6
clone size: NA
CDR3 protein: CASSAEGSGTEAFF
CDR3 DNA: TGTGCCAGCAGCGCAGAAGGGAGCGGCACTGAAGCTTTCTTT

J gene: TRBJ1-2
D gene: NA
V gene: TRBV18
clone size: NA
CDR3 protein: CASSTDSNYGYTF
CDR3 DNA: TGTGCCAGCTCAACGGACAGTAACTATGGCTACACCTTC

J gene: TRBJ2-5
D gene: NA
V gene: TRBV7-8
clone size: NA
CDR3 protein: CASSSHRRGETQYF
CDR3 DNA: TGTGCCAGCAGCTCCCACAGGAGGGGAGAGACCCAGTACTTC

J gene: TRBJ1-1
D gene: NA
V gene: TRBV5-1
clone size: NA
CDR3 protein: CASSLRVSRETEAFF
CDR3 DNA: TGCGCCAGCAGCTTGCGCGTCTCGCGGGAGACTGAAGCTTTCTTT

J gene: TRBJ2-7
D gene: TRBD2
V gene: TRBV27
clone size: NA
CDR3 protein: CASSGLAGGHRSSYEQYF
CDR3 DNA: TGTGCCAGCAGTGGACTAGCGGGGGGGCACAGGAGCTCCTACGAGCAGTACTTC

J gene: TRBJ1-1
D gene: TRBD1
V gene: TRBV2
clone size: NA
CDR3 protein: CASSRQGAQTEAFF
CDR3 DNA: TGTGCCAGCAGTCGACAGGGGGCGCAGACTGAAGCTTTCTTT

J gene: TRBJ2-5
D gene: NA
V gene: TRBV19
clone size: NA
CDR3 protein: CASGGGPYQETQYF
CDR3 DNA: TGTGCCAGTGGAGGGGGCCCGTACCAAGAGACCCAGTACTTC

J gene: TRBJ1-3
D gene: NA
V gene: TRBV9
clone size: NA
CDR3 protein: CASSVESRGYGNTIYF
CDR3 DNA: TGTGCCAGCAGCGTAGAATCCAGGGGATATGGAAACACCATATATTTT

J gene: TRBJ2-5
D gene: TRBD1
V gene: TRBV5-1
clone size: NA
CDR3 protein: CASSYDRAETQYF
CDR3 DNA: TGCGCCAGCAGTTACGACAGGGCAGAGACCCAGTACTTC

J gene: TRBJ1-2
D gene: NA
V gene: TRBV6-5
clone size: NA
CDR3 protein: CASSPDSLGGYTF
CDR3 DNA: TGTGCCAGCAGTCCCGACAGCCTTGGGGGCTACACCTTC

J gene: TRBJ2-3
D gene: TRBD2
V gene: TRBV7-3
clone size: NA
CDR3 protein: CASSSGLAEDTQYF
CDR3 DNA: TGTGCCAGCAGCTCGGGACTAGCTGAAGATACGCAGTATTTT

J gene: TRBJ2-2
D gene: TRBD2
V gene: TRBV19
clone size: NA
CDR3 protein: CASSLGLATNTGELFF
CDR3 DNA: TGTGCCAGTAGTCTTGGACTAGCGACGAACACCGGGGAGCTGTTTTTT

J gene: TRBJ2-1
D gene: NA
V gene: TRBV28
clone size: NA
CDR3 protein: CANDGGNEQFF
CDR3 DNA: TGTGCCAACGACGGAGGCAATGAGCAGTTCTTC

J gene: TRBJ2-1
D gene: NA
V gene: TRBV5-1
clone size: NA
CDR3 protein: CASSLARGGEQFF
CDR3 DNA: TGCGCCAGCAGCTTGGCGCGGGGCGGTGAGCAGTTCTTC

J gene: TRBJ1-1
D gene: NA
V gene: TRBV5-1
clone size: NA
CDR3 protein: CASSLTGSTEAFF
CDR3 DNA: TGCGCCAGCAGCTTGACAGGGAGCACTGAAGCTTTCTTT

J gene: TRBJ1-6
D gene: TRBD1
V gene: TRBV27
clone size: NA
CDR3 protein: CASSFEGARNSPLHF
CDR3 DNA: TGTGCCAGCAGTTTCGAGGGGGCGCGGAATTCACCCCTCCACTTT

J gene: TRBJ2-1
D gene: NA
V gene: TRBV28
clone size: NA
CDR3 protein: CASSPQDSSSYNEQFF
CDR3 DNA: TGTGCCAGCAGCCCCCAGGACTCGAGCTCCTACAATGAGCAGTTCTTC

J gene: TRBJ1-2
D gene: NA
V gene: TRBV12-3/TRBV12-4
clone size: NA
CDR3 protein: CASTQWGDGYTF
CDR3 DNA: TGTGCCAGCACCCAATGGGGGGATGGCTACACCTTC

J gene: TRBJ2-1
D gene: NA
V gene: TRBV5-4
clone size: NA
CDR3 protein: CASSLEREIEQFF
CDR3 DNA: TGTGCCAGCAGCTTGGAAAGGGAGATTGAGCAGTTCTTC

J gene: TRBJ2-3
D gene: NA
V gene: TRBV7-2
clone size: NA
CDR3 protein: CASSLGAADTQYF
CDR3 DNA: TGTGCCAGCAGCTTGGGAGCCGCAGATACGCAGTATTTT

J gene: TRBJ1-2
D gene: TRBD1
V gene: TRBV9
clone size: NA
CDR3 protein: CASSVGGEGAGYTF
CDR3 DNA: TGTGCCAGCAGCGTAGGAGGAGAGGGGGCTGGCTACACCTTC

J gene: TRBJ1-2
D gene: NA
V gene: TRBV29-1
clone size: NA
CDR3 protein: CSVSQGNYGYTF
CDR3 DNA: TGCAGCGTCTCGCAGGGTAACTATGGCTACACCTTC

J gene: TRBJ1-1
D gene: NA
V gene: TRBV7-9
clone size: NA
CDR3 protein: CASSLRTRGAFF
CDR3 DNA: TGTGCCAGCAGCTTACGGACACGTGGGGCTTTCTTT

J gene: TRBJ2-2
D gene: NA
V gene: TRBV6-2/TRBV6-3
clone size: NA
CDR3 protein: CASSTIQGPGELFF
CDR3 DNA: TGTGCCAGCAGTACCATACAGGGTCCCGGGGAGCTGTTTTTT

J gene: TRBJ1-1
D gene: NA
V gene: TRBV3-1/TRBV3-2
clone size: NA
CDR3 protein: CASSQAGKMNTEAFF
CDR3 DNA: TGTGCCAGCAGCCAAGCAGGGAAGATGAACACTGAAGCTTTCTTT

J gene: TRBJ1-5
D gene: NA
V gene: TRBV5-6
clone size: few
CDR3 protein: CASSLFAGNNQPQHF
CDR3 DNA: TGTGCCAGCAGCTTATTTGCAGGGAACAATCAGCCCCAGCATTTT

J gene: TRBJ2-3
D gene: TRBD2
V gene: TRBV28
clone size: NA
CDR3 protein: CASSLFRRGSTDTQYF
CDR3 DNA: TGTGCCAGCAGTTTATTTCGGCGGGGGAGCACAGATACGCAGTATTTT

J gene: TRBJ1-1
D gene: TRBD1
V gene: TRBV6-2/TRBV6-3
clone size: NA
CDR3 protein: CASSLDRVTSVVTEAFF
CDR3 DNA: TGTGCCAGCAGTTTGGACAGGGTGACCTCGGTGGTCACTGAAGCTTTCTTT

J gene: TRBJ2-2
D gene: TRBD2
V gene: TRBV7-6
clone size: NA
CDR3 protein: CASSLEARGVMTGELFF
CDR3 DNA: TGTGCCAGCAGCTTAGAGGCGCGGGGGGTAATGACCGGGGAGCTGTTTTTT

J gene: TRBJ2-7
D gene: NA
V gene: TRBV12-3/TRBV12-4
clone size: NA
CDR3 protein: CASRFPGSYEQYF
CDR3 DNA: TGTGCCAGCAGATTCCCAGGGTCCTACGAGCAGTACTTC